The present T cell receptor (beta chain) was sequenced within a study of blood T cells in healthy people across ages. The CDR3 contains 16 residues. Germline V gene sequence: CDR1 LNHDA, CDR2 SQIVND (reference sequence). Trimming at V came to 3 bases and at J to 0 bases, leaving 4 bases not matched to a gene. No fewer than 5.5 micrograms of total RNA were isolated from every sample. Study outcomes and limitations: Because donor CMV status was unknown, expanded clonotype changes were possibly confounded. Observed TCR beta diversity per million T cells went down as age went up. This fall followed a roughly linear course with age.

Through a sample-barcoded 5' primer and a J-beta primer mix, a second PCR was run for 7 to 11 cycles. TCRdb passed the 5' RACE reads through MiXCR, listing each CDR3 protein once. This sample yields approximately 800,000 distinct CDR3 sequences, of which roughly 25% are seen a single time; roughly 3.5% belongs to the top ten. As for this clonotype: Its target is not known.

The same sample was also used in a study of T cells of mothers and their children.

The V gene is TRBV19, the J gene TRBJ2-5; 10 nucleotides line up with TRBD1. The TCR was taken from a boy between 10 and 17 years old in good health. Sequenced: blood. The CDR3 reads CASSMGTGAYQETQYF. For the CDR3, the DNA is TGTGCCAGTAGTATGGGGACAGGGGCTTACCAAGAGACCCAGTACTTC. Complete variable domain (other parts from reference TRBV19 and TRBJ2-5): DGGITQSPKYLFRKEGQNVTLSCEQNLNHDAMYWYRQDPGQGLRLIYYSQIVNDFQKGDIAEGYSVSREKKESFPLTVTSAQKNPTAFYLCASSMGTGAYQETQYFGPGTRLLVL.